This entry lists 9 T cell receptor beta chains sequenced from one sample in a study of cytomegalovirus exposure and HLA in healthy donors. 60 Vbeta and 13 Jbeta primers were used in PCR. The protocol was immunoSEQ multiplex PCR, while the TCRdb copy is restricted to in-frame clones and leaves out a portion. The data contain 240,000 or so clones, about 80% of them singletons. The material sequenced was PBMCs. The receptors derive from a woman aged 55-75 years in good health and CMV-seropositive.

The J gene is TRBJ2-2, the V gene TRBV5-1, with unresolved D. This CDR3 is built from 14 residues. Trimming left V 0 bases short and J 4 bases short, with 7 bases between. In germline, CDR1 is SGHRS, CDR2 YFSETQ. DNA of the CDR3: TGCGCCAGCAGCTTGGCGAGCGCCACCGGGGAGCTGTTTTTT. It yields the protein CASSLASATGELFF.

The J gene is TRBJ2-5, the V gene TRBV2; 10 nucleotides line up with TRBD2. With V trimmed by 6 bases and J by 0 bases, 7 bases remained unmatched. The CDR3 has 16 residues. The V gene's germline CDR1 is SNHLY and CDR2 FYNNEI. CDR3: CASRSILAGDQETQYF. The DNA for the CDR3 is TGTGCCAGCAGAAGTATCCTAGCGGGAGACCAAGAGACCCAGTACTTC.

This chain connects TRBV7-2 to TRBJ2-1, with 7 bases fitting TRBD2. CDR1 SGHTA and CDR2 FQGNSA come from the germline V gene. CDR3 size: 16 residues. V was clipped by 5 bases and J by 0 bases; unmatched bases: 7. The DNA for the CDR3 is TGTGCCAGCAGCCAGGGAGGGGTGCCCTCCTACAATGAGCAGTTCTTC. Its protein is CASSQGGVPSYNEQFF.

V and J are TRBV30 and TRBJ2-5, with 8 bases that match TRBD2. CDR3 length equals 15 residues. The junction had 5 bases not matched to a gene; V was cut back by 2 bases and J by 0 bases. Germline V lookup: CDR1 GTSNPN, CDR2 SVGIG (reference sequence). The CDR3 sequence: CAWSWSSGYQETQYF. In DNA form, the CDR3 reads TGTGCCTGGAGTTGGTCTAGCGGGTACCAAGAGACCCAGTACTTC.

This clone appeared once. The chain's CDR3 is CSAEKETQYF. DNA of the CDR3: TGCAGTGCTGAGAAAGAGACCCAGTACTTC. The V gene is TRBV20-1, the J gene TRBJ2-5; D is undetermined. The V gene's germline CDR1 is DFQATT and CDR2 SNEGSKA (reference sequence). Trimming removed 5 bases at V and 3 bases at J, with 4 bases between. The CDR3 totals 10 residues.

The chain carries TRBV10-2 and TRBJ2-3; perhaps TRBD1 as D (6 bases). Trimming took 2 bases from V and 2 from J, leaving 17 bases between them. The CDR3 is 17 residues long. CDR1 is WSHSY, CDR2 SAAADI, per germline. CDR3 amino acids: CASSEPSGGGHTDTQYF. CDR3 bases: TGCGCCAGCAGTGAGCCTAGTGGGGGCGGTCACACAGATACGCAGTATTTT.

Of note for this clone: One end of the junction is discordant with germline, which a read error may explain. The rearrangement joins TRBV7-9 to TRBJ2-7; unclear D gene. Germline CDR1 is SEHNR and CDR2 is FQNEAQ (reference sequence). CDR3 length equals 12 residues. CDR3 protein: CSSSFQSYEQYF. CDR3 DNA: TGTTCCAGCAGCTTCCAATCCTACGAGCAGTACTTC.

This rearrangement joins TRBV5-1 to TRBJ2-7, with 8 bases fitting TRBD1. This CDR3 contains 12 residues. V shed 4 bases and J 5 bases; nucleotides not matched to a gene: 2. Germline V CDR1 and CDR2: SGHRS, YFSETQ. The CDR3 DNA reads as TGCGCCAGCAGCAAGGACAGGGACGAGCAGTACTTC. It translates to CASSKDRDEQYF.

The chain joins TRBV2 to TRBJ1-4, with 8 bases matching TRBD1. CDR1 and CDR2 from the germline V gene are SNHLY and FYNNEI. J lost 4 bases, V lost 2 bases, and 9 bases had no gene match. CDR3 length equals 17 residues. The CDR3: CASSELHPGQVNEKLFF. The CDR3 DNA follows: TGTGCCAGCAGTGAACTGCACCCGGGACAGGTTAATGAAAAACTGTTTTTT.